This TCR beta chain was documented in a study of blood T cell repertoires in COVID-19. Per the study methods: Using reference gene primer amplification, nucleated cell counts were estimated. Repertoires were generated with immunoSEQ multiplex PCR, while TCRdb's copy carries only in-frame clones and drops some. Clone size and V and J calls were adopted from that table, with D and trimming inferred from the DNA. The sample has about 79,000 clones, approximately 90% seen once; the top ten hold about 14%. CDR3 size: 13 residues. CDR1 and CDR2 (germline): LGHNA, YNFKEQ. With 1 base removed from V and 10 bases from J, the gap between germline ends came to 11 bases.

This receptor was obtained from a man in his 70s with active or convalescent COVID-19. The sequenced sample was peripheral blood. The chain carries TRBV4-2 and TRBJ2-1; tentative D call: TRBD1 (5 bases). The CDR3 loop reads CASSQGVSGEQFF. For the CDR3, the DNA is TGTGCCAGCAGCCAAGGAGTTTCAGGGGAGCAGTTCTTC.